This TCR beta chain was sequenced during a study of control samples from healthy donors and cancer patients. Measured with immunoSEQ multiplex PCR; TCRdb has only the in-frame clones, and not every one. This sample has about 120,000 clones; about nine tenths occur once, and the top ten carry about 8.7%. V was pared by 7 bases and J by 4 bases, with 7 bases between. Germline V gene data show CDR1 as MGHDK and CDR2 as SYGVNS. The CDR3 consists of 11 residues. Sequencing input: blood. This TCR was sampled from a man in his forties in good health. The genes are TRBV25-1 and TRBJ1-1, with D maybe TRBD1 (6 bases). Here the CDR3 DNA reads TGTGCCAGCACAGGGGCCACTGAAGCTTTCTTT. Translating gives CASTGATEAFF. Using reference TRBV25-1 and TRBJ1-1 for the parts outside the CDR3, the full variable domain is EADIYQTPRYLVIGTGKKITLECSQTMGHDKMYWYQQDPGMELHLIHYSYGVNSTEKGDLSSESTVSRIRTEHFPLTLESARPSHTSQYLCASTGATEAFFGQGTRLTVV.